Listed below are T cell receptor beta chains from one sample, sequenced in a study of T cell changes during pregnancy in multiple sclerosis. TCRdb's copy holds only in-frame clones and misses some; the assay was immunoSEQ multiplex PCR. This repertoire shows approximately 100,000 clones, more than 90% found once; its top ten account for around 3.2%. Material: peripheral blood, obtained in the second trimester of pregnancy. All receptors derive from a female donor with multiple sclerosis, enrolled in a pregnancy study. CDR3s include the opening cysteine and the closing phenylalanine or tryptophan. Fields, in order: J gene, clone size, D gene, V gene, CDR3 protein, CDR3 DNA. A D gene is named only where the DNA matches it firmly. Size is omitted from some rows. Given values are once, few, many or a class for expanded clones.

>TRBJ2-1|NA|NA|TRBV7-9
CASSLFGQFDEQFF
TGTGCCAGCAGCTTATTTGGACAGTTTGATGAGCAGTTCTTC
>TRBJ1-6|NA|NA|TRBV30
CAWSPSTKRDSPLHF
TGTGCCTGGAGTCCCTCGACAAAGAGAGATTCACCCCTCCACTTT
>TRBJ2-3|NA|TRBD1|TRBV5-1
CASSTSTGGSADTQYF
TGCGCCAGCAGCACTTCGACAGGGGGGAGCGCCGATACGCAGTATTTT
>TRBJ2-1|NA|TRBD2|TRBV2
CAGHGSGAEQFF
TGTGCCGGTCACGGAAGCGGGGCCGAGCAGTTCTTC
>TRBJ2-1|NA|TRBD1|TRBV19
CASTATGERDEQFF
TGTGCCAGTACCGCCACAGGGGAGAGGGATGAGCAGTTCTTC
>TRBJ2-1|NA|TRBD2|TRBV5-4
CASSAVLAGGRNEQFF
TGTGCCAGCAGCGCCGTACTAGCGGGAGGCCGAAATGAGCAGTTCTTC
>TRBJ2-1|once|TRBD1|TRBV28
CASSEYIGTGSYNEQFF
TGTGCCAGCAGTGAGTACATCGGGACAGGGTCCTACAATGAGCAGTTCTTC
>TRBJ2-1|NA|TRBD2|TRBV28
CASSFQTSARGYNEQFF
TGTGCCAGCAGTTTCCAGACTAGCGCTAGGGGCTACAATGAGCAGTTCTTC
>TRBJ2-7|NA|NA|TRBV5-1
CASSMGGDVNEQYF
TGCGCCAGCAGCATGGGGGGAGACGTCAACGAGCAGTACTTC
>TRBJ2-5|NA|TRBD1|TRBV7-8
CASSLIPRQGETQYF
TGTGCCAGCAGCTTAATCCCCCGACAGGGAGAGACCCAGTACTTC
>TRBJ2-3|NA|TRBD1|TRBV28
CASTPGGQGADTQYF
TGTGCCAGCACCCCGGGCGGACAGGGGGCTGATACGCAGTATTTT
>TRBJ2-7|NA|TRBD2|TRBV29-1
CSALAGGLSYEQYF
TGCAGCGCCCTAGCGGGAGGCCTCTCCTACGAGCAGTACTTC
>TRBJ2-1|NA|TRBD2|TRBV9
CASSGDGGGSPYNEQFF
TGTGCCAGCAGCGGAGATGGGGGGGGTAGCCCCTACAATGAGCAGTTCTTC
>TRBJ2-1|once|NA|TRBV13
CASSLVRGLYNEQFF
TGTGCCAGCAGCTTAGTTCGGGGACTTTACAATGAGCAGTTCTTC
>TRBJ2-1|NA|NA|TRBV7-9
CASSLALDRRKDNEQFF
TGTGCCAGCAGCTTAGCGCTCGACAGAAGAAAAGACAATGAGCAGTTCTTC
>TRBJ1-5|NA|NA|TRBV28
CASSLTQKSQEYYNQPQHF
TGTGCCAGCAGTTTAACCCAAAAATCACAGGAGTATTACAATCAGCCCCAGCATTTT
>TRBJ1-4|NA|NA|TRBV5-6
CASSLSPFATNEKLFF
TGTGCCAGCAGCTTGAGCCCGTTTGCAACTAATGAAAAACTGTTTTTT
>TRBJ2-5|NA|TRBD2|TRBV5-1
CASSLVALAGLKRGETQYF
TGCGCCAGCAGCTTGGTAGCTCTAGCGGGACTAAAAAGGGGGGAGACCCAGTACTTC
>TRBJ2-3|NA|NA|TRBV6-1
CASSEGLAITDTQYF
TGTGCCAGCAGTGAAGGGCTAGCGATCACAGATACGCAGTATTTT
>TRBJ2-7|once|TRBD2|TRBV2
CASNTIAGGGYEQYF
TGTGCCAGCAATACAATAGCGGGAGGAGGCTACGAGCAGTACTTC
>TRBJ2-7|NA|NA|TRBV29-1
CSVVHNTEQYF
TGCAGCGTTGTCCACAACACCGAGCAGTACTTC
>TRBJ2-2|NA|TRBD2|TRBV28
CASSSPASGDNTGELFF
TGTGCCAGCAGTTCCCCGGCTAGCGGAGATAACACCGGGGAGCTGTTTTTT
>TRBJ1-2|NA|NA|TRBV27
CASSPQLGLYGYTF
TGTGCCAGCAGTCCCCAGTTGGGGCTCTATGGCTACACCTTC
>TRBJ1-2|NA|NA|TRBV30
CAWTPRDYGYTF
TGTGCCTGGACCCCGAGGGACTATGGCTACACCTTC
>TRBJ2-1|NA|NA|TRBV29-1
CSGSGGSGDEQFF
TGCAGCGGTTCTGGGGGCAGTGGTGATGAGCAGTTCTTC
>TRBJ2-2|NA|TRBD1|TRBV19
CATRDRSAGELFF
TGTGCCACCCGGGACAGGAGCGCCGGGGAGCTGTTTTTT
>TRBJ1-5|NA|NA|TRBV19
CASSRTASNQPQHF
TGTGCCAGTAGTAGGACAGCTAGCAATCAGCCCCAGCATTTT
>TRBJ1-1|once|NA|TRBV20-1
CSARRRSEAFF
TGCAGTGCCAGACGCAGGTCTGAAGCTTTCTTT
>TRBJ2-2|NA|NA|TRBV6-5
CASRGEGDTGELFF
TGTGCCAGCAGGGGGGAGGGGGACACCGGGGAGCTGTTTTTT
>TRBJ1-1|NA|NA|TRBV28
CASTSDWESTEAFF
TGTGCCAGCACCTCAGACTGGGAGAGCACTGAAGCTTTCTTT
>TRBJ2-5|NA|NA|TRBV6-1
CASSEPLTQYF
TGTGCCAGCAGTGAACCCTTAACCCAGTACTTC
>TRBJ1-5|NA|NA|TRBV9
CASSVAGDNQPQHF
TGTGCCAGCAGCGTAGCAGGGGACAATCAGCCCCAGCATTTT
>TRBJ2-1|NA|TRBD2|TRBV27
CASSLRATSGYNEQFF
TGTGCCAGCAGTTTAAGGGCGACTAGCGGATACAATGAGCAGTTCTTC
>TRBJ2-7|NA|TRBD2|TRBV14
CASSQDRSLAGVFYEQYF
TGTGCCAGCAGCCAAGACCGCTCGCTAGCGGGAGTCTTTTACGAGCAGTACTTC
>TRBJ2-7|NA|NA|TRBV5-6
CASSLSGFSYEQYF
TGTGCCAGCAGCTTATCGGGTTTCTCCTACGAGCAGTACTTC
>TRBJ2-1|NA|TRBD2|TRBV5-8
CASRGTSGFVDEQFF
TGTGCCAGCAGGGGGACTAGCGGGTTTGTAGATGAGCAGTTCTTC
>TRBJ2-7|NA|TRBD2|TRBV11-2
CATRGTSGERPWYEQYF
TGTGCCACCAGAGGGACTAGCGGGGAAAGGCCGTGGTACGAGCAGTACTTC
>TRBJ2-7|NA|NA|TRBV9
CASSDDTHYEQYF
TGTGCCAGCAGTGACGACACGCACTACGAGCAGTACTTC
>TRBJ2-7|NA|NA|TRBV21-1
CASGREGGRREQYF
TGTGCCAGCGGCAGAGAGGGTGGAAGGAGGGAGCAGTACTTC
>TRBJ2-7|NA|TRBD2|TRBV28
CTSGTSGKGLYF
TGCACATCCGGGACTAGCGGCAAAGGTTTGTACTTC
>TRBJ2-7|NA|TRBD1|TRBV18
CASSPRQGAYEQYF
TGTGCCAGCTCACCTCGACAGGGGGCCTACGAGCAGTACTTC
>TRBJ2-1|NA|NA|TRBV4-2
CASSQRLVVEQFF
TGTGCCAGCAGCCAACGACTAGTTGTTGAGCAGTTCTTC
>TRBJ1-3|NA|NA|TRBV28
CASSYRASGNTIYF
TGTGCCAGCAGTTACAGGGCCTCTGGAAACACCATATATTTT
>TRBJ1-5|NA|NA|TRBV27
CASSPYRTGRLNQPQHF
TGTGCCAGCAGTCCCTACCGGACCGGGAGGTTGAATCAGCCCCAGCATTTT
>TRBJ2-7|NA|TRBD2|TRBV4-2
CASSPAAGVTYEQYF
TGTGCCAGCAGCCCCGCGGCGGGAGTGACTTACGAGCAGTACTTC
>TRBJ2-5|NA|NA|TRBV5-1
CASSLNRLRETQYF
TGCGCCAGCAGCTTGAACAGGCTTAGGGAGACCCAGTACTTC
>TRBJ2-4|NA|TRBD2|TRBV13
CASSLRPTSGRAVVKNIQYF
TGTGCCAGCAGCTTAAGGCCGACTAGCGGGAGGGCCGTTGTCAAAAACATTCAGTACTTC
>TRBJ2-5|NA|TRBD2|TRBV27
CASSFTVAGKKETQYF
TGTGCCAGCAGTTTCACGGTAGCGGGAAAAAAGGAGACCCAGTACTTC
>TRBJ2-1|NA|TRBD2|TRBV28
CASRDPGLVNEQFF
TGTGCCAGCAGAGACCCGGGACTAGTCAATGAGCAGTTCTTC
>TRBJ2-2|NA|NA|TRBV7-2
CASSLVAGGLNTGELFF
TGTGCCAGCAGCTTAGTCGCAGGGGGGTTGAACACCGGGGAGCTGTTTTTT
>TRBJ2-1|NA|TRBD1|TRBV7-9
CASSLEGALNEQFF
TGTGCCAGCAGCTTAGAGGGGGCTCTTAATGAGCAGTTCTTC
>TRBJ2-7|NA|TRBD2|TRBV4-1
CASSLTSGSYEQYF
TGCGCCAGCAGCCTCACTAGCGGCTCCTACGAGCAGTACTTC
>TRBJ2-7|NA|NA|TRBV6-6
CASSLPGMDEQYF
TGTGCCAGCAGTCTCCCCGGGATGGACGAGCAGTACTTC
>TRBJ2-7|few|NA|TRBV6-1
CASSLDSYPDSEQYF
TGTGCCAGCAGCCTCGACTCGTATCCGGATAGCGAGCAGTACTTC